This record looks at one T cell receptor (beta chain) sequence and its context. Its antigen is unidentified. This CDR3 comprises 16 residues. V shed 1 base and J 2 bases; nucleotides not matched to a gene: 4. CDR1 and CDR2 from the germline V gene are MGHDK and SYGVNS. Both CD4+ and CD8+ cells were separated through positive magnetic bead selection, and their purity was verified using flow cytometry. Study processing details: Only a few patient CD8+ clones above 1% matched published virus-specific TCRB sequences. Data came from immunoSEQ multiplex PCR; TCRdb stores just in-frame clones and leaves some out. V and J calls and clone size are as listed in that table; D and trimming were resolved from the DNA. Here the sample spans about 4,300 clones, 80% being singletons. The data were taken from a study of somatic mutations in cytotoxic T cells in rheumatoid arthritis. The study's findings and limits: About an eighth of the roughly 65 patients had a largest CD8+ clone above 20% of CD8+ cells.

This TCR was sampled from an older woman with rheumatoid arthritis. The rearrangement joins TRBV25-1 to TRBJ2-3; 9 positions match TRBD2. Source material: CD8+ T cells sorted from blood. The CDR3 coding sequence is TGTGCCAGCAGTGAATCAGCGGGGGGTGTCACAGATACGCAGTATTTT. Translated: CASSESAGGVTDTQYF.